The table lists the clone carrying this TCR beta chain with a few counts. This record belongs to a study of blood T cell repertoires in COVID-19. Study in general: Collection of acute and convalescent COVID-19 samples took place in the United States, Italy and Spain. PBMCs, B-cell-depleted T cells, or T cells provided the cDNA or gDNA that made up the material.

In the study's own analysis: Counts of nucleated cells, estimated from reference gene primer amplification, were obtained. Generated by immunoSEQ multiplex PCR, the TCRdb table keeps only in-frame clones and is missing some. V, J and clone size are those of that table, while D and trimming were read from the DNA. The data contain tens of thousands of clones, 85% to 90% of them singletons. The CDR3 totals 17 residues. After removal of 5 bases from V and 7 bases from J, the junction contained 13 bases not matched to a gene. CDR1 and CDR2 from the germline V gene are WNHNN and SYGVQD (reference sequence).

Sequencing was performed on peripheral blood. The chain links TRBV10-1 to TRBJ2-7; 14 bases agree with TRBD2. This TCR came from a woman aged 60 to 75 with COVID-19, enrolled during active disease. The CDR3 DNA is TGCGCCAGCAGTTTGAGACTAGCGGGAGGGCCCTCGGGGGAGCAGTACTTC. Protein: CASSLRLAGGPSGEQYF.